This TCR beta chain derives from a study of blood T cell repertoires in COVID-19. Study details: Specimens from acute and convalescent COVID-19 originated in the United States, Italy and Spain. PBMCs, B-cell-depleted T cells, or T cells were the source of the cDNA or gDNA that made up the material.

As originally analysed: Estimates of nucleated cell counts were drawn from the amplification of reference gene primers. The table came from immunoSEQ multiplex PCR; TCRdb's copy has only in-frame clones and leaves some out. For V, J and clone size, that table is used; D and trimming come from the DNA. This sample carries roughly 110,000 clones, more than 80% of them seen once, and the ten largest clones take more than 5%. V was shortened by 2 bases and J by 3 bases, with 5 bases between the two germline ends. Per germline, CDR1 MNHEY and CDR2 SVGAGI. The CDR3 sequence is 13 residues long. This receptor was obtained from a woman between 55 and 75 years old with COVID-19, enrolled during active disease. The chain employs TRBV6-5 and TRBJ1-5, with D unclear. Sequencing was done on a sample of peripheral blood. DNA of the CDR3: TGTGCCAGCAGTTACCGGGTCAATCAGCCCCAGCATTTT. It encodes CASSYRVNQPQHF.